The 10 T cell receptor beta chains below come from one sample, sequenced in a study of blood T cell repertoires in COVID-19. Profiled with immunoSEQ multiplex PCR; TCRdb holds only in-frame clones, not every one. This table holds a few hundred thousand clones, around 91% found once. The sequencing input was PBMCs or T cells enriched from blood (not recorded which). These receptors were taken from a man aged 25 to 40 who had been exposed to COVID-19.

The chain couples TRBV2 to TRBJ2-1; 9 bases are shared with TRBD1. Trimming took 6 bases from V and 14 from J; bases not matched to a gene: 5. The CDR3 runs to 11 residues. Germline V gene data show CDR1 as SNHLY and CDR2 as FYNNEI. The CDR3 loop reads CASRTTGGKFF. For the CDR3, the DNA is TGTGCCAGCAGGACGACAGGGGGAAAGTTCTTC.

The sample holds a few counts of this clone. The chain links TRBV5-5 to TRBJ1-5, with 10 bases fitting TRBD1. The ends lost 0 bases at V and 5 bases at J; junction bases unmatched: 11. Germline V CDR1 and CDR2: SGHKS, YYEKEE (reference sequence). The CDR3 has 18 residues. The DNA of the CDR3 is TGTGCCAGCAGCTTGGACCCGGGACAGGGGCACCACGATCAGCCCCAGCATTTT. It is translated as CASSLDPGQGHHDQPQHF.

This clone was found once. The chain carries TRBV2 and TRBJ1-2; weak D call: TRBD1 (5 bases). Trimming took 6 bases from V and 8 from J, leaving 19 bases between them. The CDR3 is 14 residues long. The germline V gene has CDR1 SNHLY and CDR2 FYNNEI. In nucleotides, the CDR3 is TGTGCCAGCAGCGAAAGAGGCAGGCCAGGGGGCTACACCTTC. The encoded protein is CASSERGRPGGYTF. Full variable domain (outside the CDR3, taken from reference TRBV2 and TRBJ1-2): EPEVTQTPSHQVTQMGQEVILRCVPISNHLYFYWYRQILGQKVEFLVSFYNNEISEKSEIFDDQFSVERPDGSNFTLKIRSTKLEDSAMYFCASSERGRPGGYTFGSGTRLTVV.

The rearrangement joins TRBV9 to TRBJ2-6; D is perhaps TRBD1 (6 bases). CDR3 length: 19 amino acids. The germline V and J ends were trimmed by 0 bases and 0 bases, with 16 bases remaining between them. Germline V gene lookup returns CDR1 SGDLS and CDR2 YYNGEE. CDR3 amino acids: CASSVAHWTESSGANVLTF. CDR3 coding DNA: TGTGCCAGCAGCGTAGCTCACTGGACAGAGAGCTCTGGGGCCAACGTCCTGACTTTC.

The genes are TRBV7-9 and TRBJ2-7, with 8 bases fitting TRBD1. This CDR3 comprises 15 residues. J was trimmed by 4 bases and V by 5 bases; bases with no gene match: 10. The germline gives CDR1 SEHNR, CDR2 FQNEAQ (reference sequence). CDR3: CASSPLLQGEYEQYF. The CDR3 DNA sequence: TGTGCCAGCAGCCCCCTTCTACAGGGGGAATACGAGCAGTACTTC.

V is TRBV19 and J is TRBJ1-4, with a tentative D call TRBD1 (5 bases). V lost 0 bases and J lost 4, with 9 bases in between. CDR1 is LNHDA and CDR2 is SQIVND in the germline V gene (reference sequence). The CDR3 has 15 amino acids. The CDR3 nucleotides are TGTGCCAGTAGTATAGAAAGGGGTGATAATGAAAAACTGTTTTTT. Residues: CASSIERGDNEKLFF.

CDR3 amino acids: CASSIDMNTEAFF. The CDR3 DNA reads TGTGCCAGTAGTATAGATATGAACACTGAAGCTTTCTTT. The J gene is TRBJ1-1, the V gene TRBV19, with D uncertain. The CDR3 contains 13 residues. Trimming cost V 0 bases and J 0 bases, with 2 bases left between them. CDR1 LNHDA and CDR2 SQIVND come from the germline V gene (reference sequence). The complete variable domain, with remaining parts taken from reference TRBV19 and TRBJ1-1, reads DGGITQSPKYLFRKEGQNVTLSCEQNLNHDAMYWYRQDPGQGLRLIYYSQIVNDFQKGDIAEGYSVSREKKESFPLTVTSAQKNPTAFYLCASSIDMNTEAFFGQGTRLTVV.

The chain carries TRBV25-1 and TRBJ1-1; unclear D gene. Germline V gene data show CDR1 as MGHDK and CDR2 as SYGVNS. The V gene lost 10 bases and the J gene lost 0 bases, with 12 bases spanning the gap. The CDR3 runs 13 residues. The CDR3 DNA reads as TGTGCCACTAATGACGGGGTGAACACTGAAGCTTTCTTT. Translation: CATNDGVNTEAFF. The complete variable domain, with remaining parts taken from reference TRBV25-1 and TRBJ1-1, reads EADIYQTPRYLVIGTGKKITLECSQTMGHDKMYWYQQDPGMELHLIHYSYGVNSTEKGDLSSESTVSRIRTEHFPLTLESARPSHTSQYLCATNDGVNTEAFFGQGTRLTVV.

V gene TRBV19 combines with J gene TRBJ2-3; 13 bases line up with TRBD2. This CDR3 contains 16 residues. Germline V CDR1 and CDR2: LNHDA, SQIVND (reference sequence). With 8 bases clipped from V and 3 bases from J, the junction kept 8 bases outside the gene matches. The CDR3 region is CASAKLAGGATDTQYF. The CDR3 DNA is TGTGCCAGTGCCAAACTAGCGGGGGGGGCGACAGATACGCAGTATTTT.

This clone has a handful of counts. The rearrangement uses TRBV11-1 and TRBJ1-4; D ambiguous. The CDR3 runs 13 residues. Trimming stripped 5 bases from V and 8 bases from J, with 12 bases between. Germline V gene sequence: CDR1 SGHAT, CDR2 FQDESV (reference sequence). This CDR3 reads CASSPPPGEKLFF. CDR3 bases: TGTGCCAGCAGCCCGCCCCCGGGAGAAAAACTGTTTTTT.